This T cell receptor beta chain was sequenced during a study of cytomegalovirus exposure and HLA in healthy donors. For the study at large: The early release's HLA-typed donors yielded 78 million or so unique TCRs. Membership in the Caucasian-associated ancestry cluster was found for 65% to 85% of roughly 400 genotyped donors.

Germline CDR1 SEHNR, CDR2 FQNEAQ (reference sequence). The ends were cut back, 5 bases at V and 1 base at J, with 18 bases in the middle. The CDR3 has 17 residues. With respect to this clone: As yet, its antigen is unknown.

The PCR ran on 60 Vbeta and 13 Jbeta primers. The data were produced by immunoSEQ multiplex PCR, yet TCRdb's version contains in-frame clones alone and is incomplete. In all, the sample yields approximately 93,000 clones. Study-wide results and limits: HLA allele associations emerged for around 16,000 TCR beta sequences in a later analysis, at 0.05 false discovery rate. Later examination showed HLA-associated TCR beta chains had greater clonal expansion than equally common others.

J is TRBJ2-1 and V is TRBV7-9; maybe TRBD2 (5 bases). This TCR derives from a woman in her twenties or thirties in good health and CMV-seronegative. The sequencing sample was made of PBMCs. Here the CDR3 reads CASSPRRWGVSYNEQFF. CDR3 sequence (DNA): TGTGCCAGCAGCCCTAGGAGGTGGGGAGTATCCTACAATGAGCAGTTCTTC.